Presented here are 31 T cell receptor beta chains from one specimen sequenced in a study of blood T cell repertoires in COVID-19. Clones were read by immunoSEQ multiplex PCR, and TCRdb kept only the in-frame ones, dropping some. The sample holds over 85,000 clones, around nine tenths seen once. Input material: peripheral blood. These TCRs come from a human donor in a cohort sampled during active COVID-19.

This chain joins TRBV6-6 and TRBJ1-1, with D possibly TRBD1 on 5 matching bases. CDR1 is MNHNY, CDR2 SVGAGI, per germline (reference sequence). This CDR3 is 15 amino acids long. Trimming cost V 5 bases and J 1 base, with 14 bases left between them. The CDR3 loop reads CASSEPSQGNTEAFF. The CDR3 nucleotides are TGTGCCAGCAGTGAGCCGTCGCAGGGGAACACTGAAGCTTTCTTT.

The genes are TRBV7-9 and TRBJ1-2; no definite D call. V was shortened by 1 base and J by 2 bases, with 14 bases between the two germline ends. The CDR3 runs to 16 residues. Germline V gives CDR1 SEHNR, CDR2 FQNEAQ (reference sequence). This chain's CDR3 is CASSLVPGKENYGYTF. CDR3 bases: TGTGCCAGCAGCTTAGTACCCGGGAAGGAGAACTATGGCTACACCTTC.

This chain uses TRBV4-3 with TRBJ2-1; 8 nucleotides match TRBD2. V lost 4 bases to trimming and J lost 1 base; unmatched junction nucleotides: 3. Germline V gene data show CDR1 as LGHNA and CDR2 as YSLEER. The CDR3 has 15 amino acids. The CDR3: CASSPSGSSYNEQFF. CDR3 nucleotides: TGCGCCAGCAGCCCGAGCGGGAGTTCCTACAATGAGCAGTTCTTC.

This clone was found once. The gene calls are TRBV20-1 and TRBJ1-5; the D gene is possibly TRBD1 (6 bases). Between the trimmed V and J ends, which lost 3 bases and 0 bases, there was a span of 15 bases. Looked up from germline, CDR1 is DFQATT and CDR2 is SNEGSKA (reference sequence). The CDR3 has 16 amino acids. The CDR3, as DNA: TGCAGTGCTAGTAGGACAGATACCTATAGCAATCAGCCCCAGCATTTT. It is translated as CSASRTDTYSNQPQHF.

The rearrangement links TRBV28 to TRBJ1-1; 7 positions match TRBD1. Germline trimming cut 5 bases from V and 0 bases from J; bases unmatched to any gene: 9. The germline CDR1 and CDR2 sequences are MDHEN and SYDVKM. The CDR3 extends over 16 amino acids. The CDR3 nucleotides are TGTGCCAGCAGTGAGGGGGCCTTACTCATGAACACTGAAGCTTTCTTT. It yields the protein CASSEGALLMNTEAFF.

The genes are TRBV10-1 and TRBJ1-1; 8 positions agree with TRBD1. Per germline, CDR1 WNHNN and CDR2 SYGVQD (reference sequence). The CDR3 is 16 residues long. After removal of 2 bases from V and 0 bases from J, the junction contained 5 bases not matched to a gene. The CDR3 sequence: CASSETPGQVNTEAFF. CDR3 in DNA: TGCGCCAGCAGTGAGACCCCGGGACAGGTGAACACTGAAGCTTTCTTT.

V gene TRBV5-1 combines with J gene TRBJ1-6, with 8 bases matching TRBD1. The CDR3 has 14 amino acids. V was pared by 7 bases and J by 5 bases, with 5 bases of the junction left unmatched. The V gene's germline CDR1 is SGHRS and CDR2 YFSETQ. CDR3 in amino acids: CASAGGFDNSPLHF. The CDR3 DNA reads as TGCGCCAGCGCAGGGGGCTTCGATAATTCACCCCTCCACTTT.

CDR3 protein: CASSGTGHNEQFF. The CDR3 nucleotides are TGTGCCAGCAGCGGAACAGGACACAATGAGCAGTTCTTC. This chain connects TRBV5-6 to TRBJ2-1; D is perhaps TRBD1 (5 bases). The CDR3 contains 13 residues. Germline V gene data show CDR1 as SGHDT and CDR2 as YYEEEE. V lost 4 bases to trimming and J lost 5 bases, with 10 bases between them.

As DNA, the CDR3 is TGTGCCACTGGGCCTCAGGCAGATACGCAGTATTTT. As protein: CATGPQADTQYF. The chain has TRBV7-9 and TRBJ2-3; D remains unclear. Trimming took off 10 bases at V and 4 bases at J, with 12 bases between the two ends. The CDR3 covers 12 residues. Germline V lookup: CDR1 SEHNR, CDR2 FQNEAQ (reference sequence). Supplemented by reference TRBV7-9 and TRBJ2-3, the full variable domain reads DTGVSQNPRHKITKRGQNVTFRCDPISEHNRLYWYRQTLGQGPEFLTYFQNEAQLEKSRLLSDRFSAERPKGSFSTLEIQRTEQGDSAMYLCATGPQADTQYFGPGTRLTVL.

V gene TRBV29-1 combines with J gene TRBJ1-2; possibly TRBD1 for D (6 bases). This CDR3 region has 13 residues. Germline V gene data show CDR1 as SQVTM and CDR2 as ANQGSEA. The V end was cut by 8 bases, the J end by 3 bases, with 16 bases between. The CDR3 sequence: CSSTTGSDYGYTF. CDR3 nucleotide sequence: TGCAGCTCCACGACAGGAAGTGACTATGGCTACACCTTC.

J is TRBJ1-2 and V is TRBV24-1; TRBD1 matches at 8 bases. The V and J ends lost 4 bases and 4 bases, in that order; junction bases with no gene match: 13. The CDR3 runs 17 residues. CDR1 KGHDR and CDR2 SFDVKD come from the germline V gene. The CDR3 DNA reads TGTGCCACCAGTGACCTTATGGGACAGGCACGATTCTATGGCTACACCTTC. This encodes CATSDLMGQARFYGYTF.

The V gene is TRBV4-1, the J gene TRBJ1-5; 9 bases fit TRBD1. Germline trimming cut 2 bases from V and 7 bases from J; bases unmatched to any gene: 3. This CDR3 has 14 residues. Germline CDR1 and CDR2: MGHRA and YSYEKL. DNA for the CDR3: TGCGCCAGCAGCCAACCGGGACAGGGACAGCCCCAGCATTTT. This codes for CASSQPGQGQPQHF.

This chain links TRBV5-4 with TRBJ2-5; 9 bases agree with TRBD2. V trimming: 4 bases; J trimming: 5 bases; junction bases outside the gene matches: 3. Germline lookup yields CDR1 SGHNT and CDR2 YYREEE (reference sequence). This CDR3 region has 13 residues. The CDR3 nucleotides are TGTGCCAGCAGCAGACTAGCGGAGGAGACCCAGTACTTC. This sequence encodes CASSRLAEETQYF.

V is TRBV7-6 and J is TRBJ1-4; TRBD1 might be the D (5 bases). Germline CDR1 SGHVS, CDR2 FNYEAQ. V lost 2 bases and J lost 6, with 10 bases in between. This CDR3 is built from 14 residues. The CDR3 here is CASSLQGKDEKLFF. In DNA form, the CDR3 reads TGTGCCAGCAGCTTACAGGGAAAAGATGAAAAACTGTTTTTT.

The chain is built from TRBV30 and TRBJ2-3, with D possibly matching TRBD2 (5 bases). The CDR3 runs 12 residues. Germline lookup yields CDR1 GTSNPN and CDR2 SVGIG (reference sequence). V shed 4 bases and J shed 0 bases, with 5 bases lying between them. CDR3 loop: CAWTGSTDTQYF. For the CDR3, the DNA is TGTGCCTGGACGGGGAGCACAGATACGCAGTATTTT.

The CDR3 region is CASSPRAGNYGYTF. The CDR3 DNA is TGTGCCAGCTCACCACGCGCAGGGAACTATGGCTACACCTTC. The chain is built from TRBV18 and TRBJ1-2, with TRBD1 as a possible D gene (5 bases). CDR3 length: 14 amino acids. Germline-derived CDR1 and CDR2 are KGHSH and LQKENI. V lost 1 base, J lost 2 bases, and 8 bases lay in between.

The chain has TRBV4-2 and TRBJ2-5, with D tentatively TRBD2 (5 bases). CDR3 length equals 13 residues. Germline V gene lookup returns CDR1 LGHNA and CDR2 YNFKEQ. V was clipped by 0 bases and J by 4 bases, with 6 bases between them. This chain's CDR3 is CASSQDEGETQYF. For the CDR3, the DNA is TGTGCCAGCAGCCAAGACGAGGGAGAGACCCAGTACTTC.

J is TRBJ1-2 and V is TRBV2, with TRBD1 identical over 7 bases. This CDR3 spans 15 amino acids. Looked up from germline, CDR1 is SNHLY and CDR2 is FYNNEI. The ends lost 9 bases at V and 5 bases at J; junction bases unmatched: 15. The DNA of the CDR3 is TGTGCCAGAGCAGATCCGGAGACAGGGCGATATGGCTACACCTTC. Translation: CARADPETGRYGYTF.

The table lists this clone with a few counts. The chain uses TRBV15 and TRBJ2-1; D is possibly TRBD1 (5 bases). Germline values: CDR1 LNHNV, CDR2 YYDKDF (reference sequence). The CDR3 is 15 residues long. V was shortened by 0 bases and J by 6 bases, with 12 bases between the two germline ends. CDR3 amino acids: CATSRDKQGFNEQFF. CDR3 in DNA: TGTGCCACCAGCAGAGATAAGCAGGGTTTCAATGAGCAGTTCTTC.

This sequence joins TRBV18 and TRBJ1-1; the D gene is possibly TRBD1 (5 bases). Trimming removed 8 bases from V and 0 bases from J, with 13 bases in between. CDR1 and CDR2 from the germline V gene are KGHSH and LQKENI. This CDR3 comprises 14 residues. CDR3 residues: CASLVGHLNTEAFF. In nucleotides, the CDR3 is TGTGCCAGCCTAGTGGGGCACTTGAACACTGAAGCTTTCTTT. Drawing the rest from reference TRBV18 and TRBJ1-1, the complete variable domain is NAGVMQNPRHLVRRRGQEARLRCSPMKGHSHVYWYRQLPEEGLKFMVYLQKENIIDESGMPKERFSAEFPKEGPSILRIQQVVRGDSAAYFCASLVGHLNTEAFFGQGTRLTVV.

The rearrangement links TRBV12-3 or TRBV12-4 to TRBJ1-1; perhaps TRBD1 as D (5 bases). Trimming removed 7 bases at V and 5 bases at J, with 8 bases between. The CDR3 has 11 residues. The CDR3 sequence: CASKDSTEAFF. The CDR3 DNA reads TGTGCCAGCAAAGACAGTACTGAAGCTTTCTTT.

V usage is TRBV5-1 and J usage is TRBJ2-3; 7 nucleotides align to TRBD2. This CDR3 region has 15 residues. J was trimmed by 2 bases and V by 3 bases; bases with no gene match: 6. Looked up from germline, CDR1 is SGHRS and CDR2 is YFSETQ. This chain's CDR3 is CASSSGGLHTDTQYF. CDR3 nucleotide sequence: TGCGCCAGCAGCTCCGGGGGGTTACACACAGATACGCAGTATTTT.

The rearrangement uses TRBV28 and TRBJ2-1; possible D gene TRBD2, 6 bases. The CDR3 is made up of 16 amino acids. V lost 5 bases and J 6 bases, leaving 20 bases between the germline ends. Germline V gene data show CDR1 as MDHEN and CDR2 as SYDVKM. CDR3 DNA: TGTGCCAGCAGTCCCGGGGGAAAGCGGGCAACCAATGAGCAGTTCTTC. As protein: CASSPGGKRATNEQFF.

The gene calls are TRBV28 and TRBJ1-2; tentatively, D is TRBD1 (5 bases). The CDR3 has 12 amino acids. Germline-derived CDR1 and CDR2 are MDHEN and SYDVKM. With 7 bases removed from V and 6 bases from J, the gap between germline ends came to 12 bases. The CDR3 reads CASNPTGDGYTF. The CDR3 DNA reads TGTGCCAGCAACCCCACAGGAGATGGCTACACCTTC.

The chain employs TRBV19 and TRBJ1-1; D is uncertain. The CDR3 contains 13 residues. Trimming left V 3 bases short and J 4 bases short, with 9 bases between. Germline values: CDR1 LNHDA, CDR2 SQIVND (reference sequence). The CDR3 DNA sequence: TGTGCCAGTAGTATTAACGTAGTCACTGAAGCTTTCTTT. This sequence encodes CASSINVVTEAFF.

This clone was seen once. The genes are TRBV4-3 and TRBJ2-7; D possibly corresponds to TRBD1 (5 bases). From germline, CDR1 is LGHNA and CDR2 YSLEER. With 0 bases removed from V and 0 bases from J, the gap between germline ends came to 6 bases. This CDR3 region has 14 residues. The CDR3 sequence: CASSQDRDSYEQYF. CDR3 bases: TGCGCCAGCAGCCAAGACAGGGACTCCTACGAGCAGTACTTC.

The rearrangement joins TRBV10-3 to TRBJ2-3, with 8 bases fitting TRBD2. This CDR3 comprises 14 residues. Germline CDR1 and CDR2: ENHRY and SYGVKD. Trimming at V came to 8 bases and at J to 2 bases, leaving 6 bases not matched to a gene. CDR3 in amino acids: CAIGRTSITDTQYF. Here the CDR3 DNA reads TGTGCCATCGGACGGACTAGCATCACAGATACGCAGTATTTT.

The rearrangement uses TRBV30 and TRBJ1-4, with D possibly matching TRBD1 (6 bases). Germline V gives CDR1 GTSNPN, CDR2 SVGIG (reference sequence). The V end was cut by 0 bases, the J end by 8 bases, with 19 bases between. This CDR3 is 16 amino acids long. CDR3 bases: TGTGCCTGGAGTGTACTGTGGGGGCCCCCTCGAGAAAAACTGTTTTTT. Amino acid sequence: CAWSVLWGPPREKLFF.

The genes are TRBV19 and TRBJ1-1; the match to TRBD1 covers 8 bases. CDR1 and CDR2 (germline): LNHDA, SQIVND (reference sequence). The CDR3 consists of 14 residues. V gave up 6 bases and J gave up 6 bases; unmatched junction bases: 9. This CDR3 reads CASSTDRGLPEAFF. CDR3 bases: TGTGCCAGTAGCACAGACAGGGGCTTACCTGAAGCTTTCTTT.

The V call is TRBV27, the J call TRBJ2-1, with a possible D match to TRBD2 (5 bases). The germline V gene encodes CDR1 MNHEY and CDR2 SMNVEV (reference sequence). Deletions cut 2 bases from V and 1 base from J, with 6 bases between. CDR3 size: 14 residues. As DNA, the CDR3 is TGTGCCAGCAGTTTAAGCGGATCCTACAATGAGCAGTTCTTC. Protein sequence: CASSLSGSYNEQFF.

The chain is built from TRBV4-1 and TRBJ1-4, with 7 bases that match TRBD1. J was trimmed by 5 bases and V by 2 bases; bases with no gene match: 8. Looked up from germline, CDR1 is MGHRA and CDR2 is YSYEKL. CDR3 length: 16 residues. The CDR3 coding sequence is TGCGCCAGCAGCCAATTCATACAGGGGCAGAATGAAAAACTGTTTTTT. This encodes CASSQFIQGQNEKLFF.